The 7 T cell receptor beta chains listed next were all sequenced from one sample in a study of T cell responses to AZD1222 COVID-19 vaccine. This table comes from immunoSEQ multiplex PCR, and its TCRdb copy is limited to in-frame clones, with some not included. The data hold about 83,000 clones, with 88% observed a single time. The specimen was peripheral blood, collected on day 0 of MenACWY control vaccination. The receptor source for this set is an adult in good health.

This sequence joins TRBV28 and TRBJ2-1; D may correspond to TRBD1 or TRBD2 (5 bases each). Germline loops: CDR1 MDHEN, CDR2 SYDVKM. The CDR3 consists of 14 residues. V gave up 7 bases and J gave up 4 bases, with 14 bases separating them. The CDR3 DNA sequence: TGTGCCAGCACCCCGGGACGGACTTACAATGAGCAGTTCTTC. Translated, it gives CASTPGRTYNEQFF. Using reference TRBV28 and TRBJ2-1 for the parts outside the CDR3, the full variable domain is DVKVTQSSRYLVKRTGEKVFLECVQDMDHENMFWYRQDPGLGLRLIYFSYDVKMKEKGDIPEGYSVSREKKERFSLILESASTNQTSMYLCASTPGRTYNEQFFGPGTRLTVL.

This clone was picked up one time. CDR3 residues: CASSFQPGQGADEQFF. The DNA for the CDR3 is TGTGCCAGCAGCTTTCAACCGGGACAGGGGGCCGATGAGCAGTTCTTC. The J gene is TRBJ2-1, the V gene TRBV9, with 12 bases identical to TRBD1. V was pared by 4 bases and J by 8 bases, with 10 bases of the junction left unmatched. Per germline, CDR1 SGDLS and CDR2 YYNGEE. The CDR3 consists of 16 residues.

With respect to this clone: One junction end does not reproduce the germline sequence, and a read error may be involved. The chain joins TRBV7-3 to TRBJ1-1; D gene uncertain. Germline CDR1 is SGHTA and CDR2 is FQGTGA. CDR3 length: 12 amino acids. For the CDR3, the DNA is TGTGCCAGCAGCTTAATTAGTCAGGTGCTCGTCTTT. This encodes CASSLISQVLVF.

This clone has only one observation. The gene calls are TRBV28 and TRBJ1-6; no firm D call. Germline lookup yields CDR1 MDHEN and CDR2 SYDVKM. V lost 7 bases to trimming and J lost 1 base, with 8 bases between them. This CDR3 is 14 amino acids long. The CDR3 protein is CASKVSSYNSPLHF. The CDR3 nucleotides read TGTGCCAGCAAAGTTTCATCCTATAATTCACCCCTCCACTTT.

The V call is TRBV11-2, the J call TRBJ2-7, with D perhaps assigned TRBD1 or TRBD2 (5 bases each). Germline lookup yields CDR1 SGHAT and CDR2 FQNNGV. Trimming shortened V by 4 bases and J by 0 bases, and 7 bases separated the two germline ends. The CDR3 covers 13 residues. The CDR3: CASSWDRSYEQYF. CDR3 in DNA: TGTGCCAGCAGCTGGGACCGCTCCTACGAGCAGTACTTC.

V is TRBV30 and J is TRBJ1-4; no firm D call. CDR3 length equals 12 residues. Trimming cost V 0 bases and J 8 bases, with 7 bases left between them. Germline values: CDR1 GTSNPN, CDR2 SVGIG (reference sequence). The CDR3 spells CAWSVRFEKLFF. The CDR3, as DNA: TGTGCCTGGAGTGTACGGTTCGAAAAACTGTTTTTT.

The chain is built from TRBV19 and TRBJ1-2; weak D call: TRBD1 (6 bases). CDR1 LNHDA and CDR2 SQIVND come from the germline V gene (reference sequence). V was shortened by 4 bases and J by 4 bases, with 13 bases between the two germline ends. The CDR3 spans 14 residues. CDR3 loop: CASSKWGPSYGYTF. As DNA, the CDR3 is TGTGCCAGTAGTAAGTGGGGGCCTAGCTATGGCTACACCTTC.